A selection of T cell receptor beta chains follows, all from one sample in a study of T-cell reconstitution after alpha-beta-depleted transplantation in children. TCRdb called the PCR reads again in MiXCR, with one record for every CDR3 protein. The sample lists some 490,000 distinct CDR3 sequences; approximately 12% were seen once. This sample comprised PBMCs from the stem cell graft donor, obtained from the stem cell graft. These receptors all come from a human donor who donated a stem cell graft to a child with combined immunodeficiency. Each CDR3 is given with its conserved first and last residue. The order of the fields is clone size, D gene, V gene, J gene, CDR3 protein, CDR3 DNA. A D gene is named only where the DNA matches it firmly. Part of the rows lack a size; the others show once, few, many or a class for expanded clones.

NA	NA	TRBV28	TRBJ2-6	CASSSVGGSGSGANVLTF	TGTGCCAGCAGCTCCGTAGGGGGGAGCGGGTCTGGGGCCAACGTCCTGACTTTC
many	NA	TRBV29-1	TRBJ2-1	CSASPPGGSNEQFF	TGCAGCGCCTCCCCCCCTGGGGGGTCCAATGAGCAGTTCTTC
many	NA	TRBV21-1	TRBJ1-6	CASSKGGSSYNSPLHF	TGTGCCAGCAGCAAAGGAGGGAGCTCCTATAATTCACCCCTCCACTTT
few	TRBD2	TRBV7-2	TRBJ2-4	CASSLGLAGTLAKNIQYF	TGTGCCAGCAGCTTGGGGCTAGCGGGGACACTAGCCAAAAACATTCAGTACTTC
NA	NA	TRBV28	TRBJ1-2	CASSLSGAGAPGYTF	TGTGCCAGCAGTTTATCCGGGGCAGGGGCGCCTGGCTACACCTTC
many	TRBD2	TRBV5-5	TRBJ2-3	CASSSGLAGLYTQYF	TGTGCCAGCAGCTCAGGACTAGCGGGGTTATATACGCAGTATTTT
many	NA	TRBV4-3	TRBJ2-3	CASSHGGDTQYF	TGCGCCAGCAGCCACGGCGGTGATACGCAGTATTTT
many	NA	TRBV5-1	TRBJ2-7	CASSLVEFGTPSYEQYF	TGCGCCAGCAGCTTGGTTGAATTCGGGACACCATCCTACGAGCAGTACTTC
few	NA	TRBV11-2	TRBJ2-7	CASSSPGTHEQYF	TGTGCCAGCAGCTCGCCTGGGACCCACGAGCAGTACTTC
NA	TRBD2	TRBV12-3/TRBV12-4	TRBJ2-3	CASSLGTSNTDTQYF	TGTGCCAGCAGTTTAGGGACTAGCAACACAGATACGCAGTATTTT
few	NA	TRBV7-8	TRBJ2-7	CASSSRRAKTYEQYF	TGTGCCAGCAGCTCAAGAAGGGCTAAAACCTACGAGCAGTACTTC
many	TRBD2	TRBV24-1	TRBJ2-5	CATSDRTSGPPETQYF	TGTGCCACCAGTGACAGGACTAGCGGCCCTCCAGAGACCCAGTACTTC
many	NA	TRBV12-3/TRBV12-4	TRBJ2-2	CASSLAPNRDTGELFF	TGTGCCAGCAGTTTAGCGCCCAACAGGGACACCGGGGAGCTGTTTTTT
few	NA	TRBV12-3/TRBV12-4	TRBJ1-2	CASSFWTLYGYTF	TGTGCCAGCAGTTTCTGGACTCTCTATGGCTACACCTTC
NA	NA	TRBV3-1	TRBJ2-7	CASSRMATPSSYEQYF	TGTGCCAGCAGTCGAATGGCGACTCCGAGCTCCTACGAGCAGTACTTC
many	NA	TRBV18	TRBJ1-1	CASSATGNTEAFF	TGTGCCAGCAGCGCGACAGGGAACACTGAAGCTTTCTTT
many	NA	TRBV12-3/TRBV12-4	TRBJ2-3	CASSLWGDTQYF	TGTGCCAGCAGCTTATGGGGAGATACGCAGTATTTT
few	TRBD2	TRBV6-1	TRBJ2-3	CASSNLAGGPTDTQYF	TGTGCCAGCAGTAATCTAGCGGGAGGGCCCACAGATACGCAGTATTTT
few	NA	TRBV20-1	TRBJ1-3	CSARAAPLSSSGNTIYF	TGCAGTGCTAGAGCAGCCCCCTTGAGTAGCTCTGGAAACACCATATATTTT
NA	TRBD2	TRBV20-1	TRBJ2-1	CSARELLAGNNEQFF	TGCAGTGCTAGAGAATTACTAGCGGGCAACAATGAGCAGTTCTTC
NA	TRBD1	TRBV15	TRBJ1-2	CATSSRTGATGGYTF	TGTGCCACCAGCAGCCGGACAGGCGCCACGGGAGGCTACACCTTC
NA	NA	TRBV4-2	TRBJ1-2	CASSQESGVNYGYTF	TGTGCCAGCAGCCAAGAGTCGGGGGTTAACTATGGCTACACCTTC
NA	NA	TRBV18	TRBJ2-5	CASSPTQRGVETQYF	TGTGCCAGCTCACCCACACAGAGGGGCGTCGAGACCCAGTACTTC
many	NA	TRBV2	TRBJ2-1	CASSTESYNEQFF	TGTGCCAGCAGCACAGAATCCTACAATGAGCAGTTCTTC
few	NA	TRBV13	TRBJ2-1	CASSLGPWGNEQFF	TGTGCCAGCAGCTTAGGCCCTTGGGGTAATGAGCAGTTCTTC
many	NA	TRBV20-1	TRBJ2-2	CSARGGFGELFF	TGCAGTGCTAGAGGGGGATTCGGGGAGCTGTTTTTT
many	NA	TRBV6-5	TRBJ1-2	CASRGDSAYGYTF	TGTGCCAGCAGGGGGGACTCTGCCTATGGCTACACCTTC
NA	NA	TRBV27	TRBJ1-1	CASSLFGGFEAFF	TGTGCCAGCAGTTTATTTGGAGGGTTCGAAGCTTTCTTT
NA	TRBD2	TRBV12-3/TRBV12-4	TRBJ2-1	CASSSSGRAVDEQFF	TGTGCCAGCAGTTCTAGCGGGAGGGCCGTGGATGAGCAGTTCTTC
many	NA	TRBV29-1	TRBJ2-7	CSVEGDSYEQYF	TGCAGCGTTGAAGGGGACTCCTACGAGCAGTACTTC
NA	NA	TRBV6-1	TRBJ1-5	CASSEDIGGQRLRNQPQHF	TGTGCCAGCAGTGAAGACATCGGGGGTCAACGCCTCAGGAATCAGCCCCAGCATTTT
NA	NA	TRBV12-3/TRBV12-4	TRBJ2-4	CASTPRAGQLAKNIQYF	TGTGCCAGCACCCCCCGTGCGGGACAGTTAGCCAAAAACATTCAGTACTTC